One sample yielded the 5 T cell receptor beta chains listed below, sequenced in a study of T cell changes during pregnancy in multiple sclerosis. Assay used: immunoSEQ multiplex PCR; TCRdb lists only in-frame clones, some missing. The sample shows more than 55,000 clones, 75% to 95% of them seen only once. The sequenced sample was peripheral blood, obtained in the third trimester of pregnancy. The receptor set was obtained from a female donor in good health, enrolled as a control in a pregnancy study.

V and J are TRBV5-5 and TRBJ2-4; the D gene is possibly TRBD1 (6 bases). Germline V gene data show CDR1 as SGHKS and CDR2 as YYEKEE (reference sequence). V was trimmed by 0 bases and J by 6 bases, leaving 13 bases between them. The length of the CDR3 is 15 residues. The CDR3 reads CASSLAGVWGNIQYF. As DNA, the CDR3 is TGTGCCAGCAGCTTGGCAGGGGTCTGGGGAAACATTCAGTACTTC.

The CDR3, as DNA: TGTGCCAGCAGTGAAGGGCTCAGGGAGTTCTTC. It translates to CASSEGLREFF. The chain carries TRBV2 and TRBJ2-1; D might be TRBD1 (5 bases). The germline V gene has CDR1 SNHLY and CDR2 FYNNEI. This CDR3 comprises 11 residues. V lost 1 base and J lost 14, with 9 bases in between.

The rearrangement uses TRBV5-5 and TRBJ1-5; tentatively, D is TRBD1 (6 bases). V was clipped by 5 bases and J by 0 bases, with 9 bases between them. Germline CDR1 and CDR2: SGHKS and YYEKEE (reference sequence). This CDR3 has 14 amino acids. This chain's CDR3 is CASSWTDSNQPQHF. The CDR3 DNA is TGTGCCAGCAGTTGGACAGATAGCAATCAGCCCCAGCATTTT.

Notes on this clone: Since no conserved phenylalanine or tryptophan closes the CDR3, a read error is the likely cause. The DNA is omitted, as the CDR3 cannot be located on it reliably, and the CDR3 follows TCRdb's listing. The chain uses TRBV7-2 and TRBJ2-7; the table's TRBD2 call for D was not verified on the DNA. Germline CDR1 and CDR2: SGHTA and FQGNSA. The CDR3 extends over 12 residues, inclusive of both ends. The CDR3 loop reads CASTPPSGAPFK.

The rearrangement links TRBV18 to TRBJ2-3, with TRBD1 as a possible D gene (6 bases). This CDR3 is built from 15 residues. The ends were cut back, 3 bases at V and 0 bases at J, with 10 bases in the middle. Germline values: CDR1 KGHSH, CDR2 LQKENI. CDR3 in amino acids: CASSPPGHSTDTQYF. CDR3 coding DNA: TGTGCCAGCTCACCTCCGGGACACAGCACAGATACGCAGTATTTT.